This T cell receptor beta chain was obtained from a study of blood T cell repertoires in COVID-19. In the original processing: For nucleated cells, counts were estimated from reference gene primer amplification. The assay was immunoSEQ multiplex PCR, and TCRdb's table has in-frame clones only and misses some. V and J calls and clone size are as listed in that table; D and trimming were resolved from the DNA. The table lists more than 70,000 clones, less than 90% of them singletons. J was trimmed by 10 bases and V by 4 bases; bases with no gene match: 7. Germline V gene sequence: CDR1 SGHNT, CDR2 YENEEA. The CDR3 has 14 amino acids.

The sequencing input was peripheral blood. This TCR was recovered from a woman older than 75 with acute or convalescent COVID-19. The chain combines TRBV11-3 with TRBJ1-6; 7 bases match TRBD1. For the CDR3, the DNA is TGTGCCAGCAGCTCCGACAGGGCTAGCTCACCCCTCCACTTT. Translated, it gives CASSSDRASSPLHF.